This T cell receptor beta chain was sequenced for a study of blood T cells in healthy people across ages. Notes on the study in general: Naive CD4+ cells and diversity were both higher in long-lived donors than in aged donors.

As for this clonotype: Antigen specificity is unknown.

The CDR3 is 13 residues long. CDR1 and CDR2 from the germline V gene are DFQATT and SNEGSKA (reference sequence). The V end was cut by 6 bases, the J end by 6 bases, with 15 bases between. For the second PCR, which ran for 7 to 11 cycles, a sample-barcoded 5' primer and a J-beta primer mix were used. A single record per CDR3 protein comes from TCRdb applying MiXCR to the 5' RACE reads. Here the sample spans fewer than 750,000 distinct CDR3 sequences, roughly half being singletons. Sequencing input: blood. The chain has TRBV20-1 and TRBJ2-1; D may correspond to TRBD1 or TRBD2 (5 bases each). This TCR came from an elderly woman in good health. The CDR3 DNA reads TGCAGTGCCCTACAGGCGAGGGGCAATGAGCAGTTCTTC. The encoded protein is CSALQARGNEQFF.